The 10 T cell receptor beta chains below were found in one sample sequenced in a study of blood T cell repertoires in COVID-19. Using immunoSEQ multiplex PCR, the repertoire was profiled, and TCRdb retains in-frame clones only, with some absent. Among a few hundred thousand clones listed, just over 85% were seen once. Specimen: PBMCs or T cells enriched from blood (not recorded which). The source of these receptors is a man aged 30 to 45 who had recovered from COVID-19.

V and J are TRBV2 and TRBJ1-4; D perhaps matches TRBD1 (6 bases). Deletions cut 2 bases from V and 3 bases from J, with 13 bases between. The CDR3 is 16 residues long. From germline, CDR1 is SNHLY and CDR2 FYNNEI. In DNA, the CDR3 is TGTGCCAGCAGTGAACAACAGGGCTCCTCTAATGAAAAACTGTTTTTT. Translated, it gives CASSEQQGSSNEKLFF.

J is TRBJ1-2 and V is TRBV28; D is ambiguous. V lost 3 bases and J 4 bases, leaving 12 bases between the germline ends. CDR1 and CDR2 (germline): MDHEN, SYDVKM. This CDR3 comprises 14 residues. The CDR3 sequence: CASSFLHTGYGYTF. The CDR3 nucleotides are TGTGCCAGCAGTTTTCTCCACACGGGCTATGGCTACACCTTC.

This clone was found a few times. The chain is built from TRBV12-5 and TRBJ1-5, with 9 bases fitting TRBD1. Germline-derived CDR1 and CDR2 are LGHNT and FRNRAP. The length of the CDR3 is 14 residues. J was trimmed by 6 bases and V by 4 bases; bases with no gene match: 4. The CDR3, as DNA: TGTGCTAGTGGTTGGCACAGGGGGCTTCAGCCCCAGCATTTT. Protein sequence: CASGWHRGLQPQHF.

This clone turned up a few times. This rearrangement joins TRBV5-1 to TRBJ1-3; 7 bases align to TRBD1. The CDR3 spans 14 residues. Germline CDR1 reads SGHRS; CDR2 reads YFSETQ. V dropped 1 base and J dropped 8; count of bases not matched to a gene: 6. CDR3 DNA: TGCGCCAGCAGCTTGAACAGGGGCCCAGACACCATATATTTT. Amino acid sequence: CASSLNRGPDTIYF.

V gene TRBV5-1 combines with J gene TRBJ2-7, with 10 positions matching TRBD2. The J segment lost 6 bases and the V segment lost 4 bases, leaving 10 bases of the junction unmatched. In germline, CDR1 is SGHRS, CDR2 YFSETQ. This CDR3 is 15 amino acids long. The CDR3, as DNA: TGCGCCAGCAGCGTACCTGAGCGGGGGGGCCTCGAGCAGTACTTC. It encodes CASSVPERGGLEQYF.

This clone was counted a few times. The rearrangement joins TRBV5-1 to TRBJ2-3, with D hard to call. Trimming cost V 0 bases and J 4 bases, with 15 bases left between them. CDR1 is SGHRS, CDR2 YFSETQ, per germline. The CDR3 is 16 residues long. In DNA form, the CDR3 reads TGCGCCAGCAGCTTGGGGTCCCAGAGGTCCCCAGATACGCAGTATTTT. Its protein is CASSLGSQRSPDTQYF.

This chain links TRBV5-1 with TRBJ2-3, with D perhaps matching TRBD1 (5 bases). The CDR3 totals 15 residues. Per germline, CDR1 SGHRS and CDR2 YFSETQ. V was shortened by 2 bases and J by 4 bases, with 14 bases between the two germline ends. The CDR3 nucleotides read TGCGCCAGCAGCTTCAAAGCAGTAGGGGCAGATACGCAGTATTTT. It encodes CASSFKAVGADTQYF.

This clone occurred once. This sequence joins TRBV25-1 and TRBJ1-4; no reliable D call. There are 15 residues in the CDR3. V lost 1 base and J 0 bases, leaving 6 bases between the germline ends. Germline V lookup: CDR1 MGHDK, CDR2 SYGVNS. DNA of the CDR3: TGTGCCAGCAGTGAATGGGCAGCAACTAATGAAAAACTGTTTTTT. Protein product: CASSEWAATNEKLFF.

This clone was picked up one time. The genes are TRBV5-8 and TRBJ1-5; 7 positions agree with TRBD1. J gave up 5 bases and V 4 bases, and 12 bases lay outside the gene matches. Germline-derived CDR1 and CDR2 are SGHTS and YDEGEE. The CDR3 has 16 amino acids. The CDR3 here is CASSVRTGNLHQPQHF. In DNA form, the CDR3 reads TGTGCCAGCAGCGTCAGGACAGGCAATCTCCATCAGCCCCAGCATTTT.

The chain employs TRBV9 and TRBJ1-2; TRBD1 is a possible D gene (5 bases). The V end lost 0 bases, the J end lost 3 bases, and 12 bases lay between the germline ends. CDR1 SGDLS and CDR2 YYNGEE come from the germline V gene. This CDR3 spans 15 amino acids. The CDR3 here is CASSVGRGGDYGYTF. CDR3 DNA sequence: TGTGCCAGCAGCGTAGGCCGGGGAGGGGACTATGGCTACACCTTC.